Below are 15 T cell receptor beta chains sequenced from a single sample in a study of T cells after yellow fever vaccination. Using its own MiXCR run on the 5' RACE reads, TCRdb lists one record per CDR3 protein. The data hold over 300,000 distinct CDR3 sequences, with roughly 4% observed a single time. The sample consisted of PBMCs, taken 5 days after the yellow fever booster vaccination. Every receptor here comes from a man aged 18 to 30 who received the YFV17D yellow fever vaccine.

In its sample, this clonotype was seen a few times. V usage is TRBV20-1 and J usage is TRBJ2-2; 16 bases match TRBD2. The germline CDR1 and CDR2 sequences are DFQATT and SNEGSKA (reference sequence). The CDR3 sequence is 20 residues long. Unmatched junction bases numbered 12, after V lost 0 bases and J lost 5 bases. The CDR3 here is CSARDLGGTSGGAETGELFF. In nucleotides, the CDR3 is TGCAGTGCTAGAGATCTCGGCGGGACTAGCGGGGGGGCAGAAACCGGGGAGCTGTTTTTT.

This clonotype came up a few times. This chain joins TRBV20-1 and TRBJ1-4; D gene unclear. The CDR3 loop spans 13 amino acids. Germline loops: CDR1 DFQATT, CDR2 SNEGSKA (reference sequence). V lost 5 bases, J lost 7 bases, and 14 bases lay in between. CDR3 amino acids: CSAGPTPFEKLFF. The DNA of the CDR3 is TGCAGTGCTGGCCCCACCCCGTTTGAAAAACTGTTTTTT.

This chain connects TRBV5-6 to TRBJ2-7; 7 bases agree with TRBD2. V dropped 3 bases and J dropped 3; count of bases not matched to a gene: 6. Germline CDR1 SGHDT, CDR2 YYEEEE. The CDR3 is made up of 14 amino acids. The DNA for the CDR3 is TGTGCCAGCAGCTATGGACTAGGGAACTACGAGCAGTACTTC. Residues: CASSYGLGNYEQYF.

This clonotype was detected ten times or more. The V and J genes are TRBV12-3 or TRBV12-4 and TRBJ2-5; 8 bases fit TRBD1. V trimming: 5 bases; J trimming: 4 bases; junction bases outside the gene matches: 6. The CDR3 has 14 residues. In nucleotides, the CDR3 is TGTGCCAGCAGTACAGGACAGGGAGTAGAGACCCAGTACTTC. Protein product: CASSTGQGVETQYF.

The chain joins TRBV5-1 to TRBJ2-3; 14 bases map to TRBD2. CDR3 size: 21 residues. Germline CDR1 SGHRS, CDR2 YFSETQ. Unmatched junction bases numbered 15, after V lost 2 bases and J lost 1 base. CDR3 bases: TGCGCCAGCAGCTTTGACCTCTCCGGGACTAGCGGGGGCCCCGGCACAGATACGCAGTATTTT. This codes for CASSFDLSGTSGGPGTDTQYF.

V and J are TRBV9 and TRBJ2-3, with 8 nucleotides matching TRBD1. The CDR3 has 14 residues. Germline assignment: CDR1 SGDLS and CDR2 YYNGEE. J was trimmed by 1 base and V by 3 bases; bases with no gene match: 1. DNA of the CDR3: TGTGCCAGCAGCGCGGACAGGGGCACAGATACGCAGTATTTT. Translated: CASSADRGTDTQYF.

This clonotype was recorded many times. The chain has TRBV3-1 and TRBJ2-7; 11 bases are shared with TRBD2. There are 16 residues in the CDR3. V was pared by 4 bases and J by 2 bases, with 7 bases of the junction left unmatched. Germline CDR1 reads LGHDT; CDR2 reads YNNKEL (reference sequence). The CDR3: CASSPASSGGTYEQYF. The CDR3 DNA is TGTGCCAGCAGCCCTGCCTCTAGCGGGGGGACCTACGAGCAGTACTTC.

This clonotype has a handful of counts. V gene TRBV28 combines with J gene TRBJ1-1; 12 nucleotides line up with TRBD1. Germline CDR1 MDHEN, CDR2 SYDVKM. The CDR3 contains 14 residues. Trimming removed 8 bases from V and 11 bases from J; junction bases left unmatched: 12. The CDR3 DNA is TGTGCCAGCGCTTGGGGACAGGGGGCATTTGACGCTTTCTTT. Protein sequence: CASAWGQGAFDAFF.

This clonotype turned up a few times. The rearrangement links TRBV14 to TRBJ1-2; no firm D call. The V gene's germline CDR1 is SGHDN and CDR2 FVKESK. The CDR3 spans 15 residues. V was clipped by 5 bases and J by 4 bases, with 17 bases between them. This CDR3 reads CASSARHLVPYGYTF. For the CDR3, the DNA is TGTGCCAGCAGCGCCCGACACTTAGTACCCTATGGCTACACCTTC.

J is TRBJ2-1 and V is TRBV6-5; D ambiguous. Trimming shortened V by 0 bases and J by 10 bases, and 10 bases separated the two germline ends. Germline lookup yields CDR1 MNHEY and CDR2 SVGAGI. The CDR3 contains 13 residues. CDR3 in amino acids: CASSYSDEVEQFF. The CDR3 region has the DNA TGTGCCAGCAGTTACTCCGACGAGGTAGAGCAGTTCTTC.

This clonotype was seen at least ten times. This rearrangement joins TRBV20-1 to TRBJ2-7; D might be TRBD2 (6 bases). The ends were cut back, 2 bases at V and 0 bases at J, with 14 bases in the middle. This CDR3 region has 15 residues. Germline CDR1 and CDR2: DFQATT and SNEGSKA (reference sequence). The CDR3 sequence is CSARYGGTYSYEQYF. The DNA of the CDR3 is TGCAGTGCTAGATACGGAGGGACGTACTCCTACGAGCAGTACTTC.

This clonotype was detected ten times or more. The rearrangement uses TRBV12-3 or TRBV12-4 and TRBJ2-7, with TRBD2 identical over 8 bases. The CDR3 has 17 amino acids. J was trimmed by 1 base and V by 6 bases; bases with no gene match: 14. The DNA for the CDR3 is TGTGCCAGCAGCCACCCGGGGACGGGGGGGGAATCCTACGAGCAGTACTTC. It is translated as CASSHPGTGGESYEQYF.

This clonotype was seen ten or more times. This chain joins TRBV9 and TRBJ2-1; TRBD2 agrees at 13 bases. From germline, CDR1 is SGDLS and CDR2 YYNGEE. The trim removed 2 bases at V and 3 bases at J, leaving 5 bases unmatched. CDR3 length: 17 residues. CDR3 nucleotide sequence: TGTGCCAGCAGCGTCTACCGGACTAGCGGGGGCTACAATGAGCAGTTCTTC. Translation: CASSVYRTSGGYNEQFF. Supplemented by reference TRBV9 and TRBJ2-1, the full variable domain reads DSGVTQTPKHLITATGQRVTLRCSPRSGDLSVYWYQQSLDQGLQFLIQYYNGEERAKGNILERFSAQQFPDLHSELNLSSLELGDSALYFCASSVYRTSGGYNEQFFGPGTRLTVL.

This clonotype was observed a few times. The CDR3 nucleotides are TGTGCCAGCAGCTTATGGCGCGGGTCGGGTGAGCAGTTCTTC. Translation gives CASSLWRGSGEQFF. V gene TRBV11-2 combines with J gene TRBJ2-1, with D perhaps matching TRBD2 (5 bases). The CDR3 loop spans 14 amino acids. V was cut by 2 bases and J by 9 bases, with 14 bases left in between. The germline gives CDR1 SGHAT, CDR2 FQNNGV.

This clonotype occurred many times. The J gene is TRBJ2-7, the V gene TRBV6-2 or TRBV6-3; possible D gene TRBD1, 5 bases. The CDR3 spans 16 residues. V lost 6 bases, J lost 3 bases, and 21 bases lay in between. CDR1 MNHEY and CDR2 SVGEGT come from the germline V gene. Here the CDR3 reads CASSRGQGLGYYEQYV. CDR3 nucleotide sequence: TGTGCCAGCAGCCGCGGCCAGGGTTTAGGATACTACGAGCAGTACGTC.